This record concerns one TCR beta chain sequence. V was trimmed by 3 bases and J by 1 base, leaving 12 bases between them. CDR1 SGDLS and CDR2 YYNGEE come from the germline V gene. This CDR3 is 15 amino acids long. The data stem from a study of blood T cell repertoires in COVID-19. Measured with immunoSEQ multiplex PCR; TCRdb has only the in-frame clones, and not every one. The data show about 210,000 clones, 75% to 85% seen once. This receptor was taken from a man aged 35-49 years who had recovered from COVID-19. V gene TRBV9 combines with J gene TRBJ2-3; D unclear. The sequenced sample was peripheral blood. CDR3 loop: CASSGRPSGTDTQYF. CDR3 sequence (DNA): TGTGCCAGCAGCGGTAGACCCAGCGGCACAGATACGCAGTATTTT.